Presented here are 4 T cell receptor beta chains from one specimen sequenced in a study of blood T cell repertoires in COVID-19. Only in-frame clones appear in the TCRdb table, and some are missing; sequencing was by immunoSEQ multiplex PCR. The sample gives just under 250,000 clones, around 89% of which show up once; more than 3.5% is in the top ten. Sequenced material: PBMCs or T cells enriched from blood (not recorded which). These receptors were obtained from a woman in her twenties or thirties who had recovered from COVID-19.

V gene TRBV19 combines with J gene TRBJ2-7; 8 bases are a match to TRBD1. Germline V gene data show CDR1 as LNHDA and CDR2 as SQIVND (reference sequence). V trimming: 3 bases; J trimming: 6 bases; junction bases outside the gene matches: 4. CDR3 size: 13 residues. The CDR3 bases are TGTGCCAGTAGTATCAGGGGGCCTGGCGAGCAGTACTTC. This encodes CASSIRGPGEQYF.

This chain uses TRBV15 with TRBJ1-5, with TRBD1 matching 7 bases. Germline values: CDR1 LNHNV, CDR2 YYDKDF (reference sequence). This CDR3 comprises 16 residues. Trimming removed 4 bases from V and 4 bases from J; junction bases left unmatched: 10. The CDR3 nucleotides read TGTGCCACCAGCATGGGTATCGGGACAGAAAATCAGCCCCAGCATTTT. This sequence encodes CATSMGIGTENQPQHF.

The V call is TRBV29-1, the J call TRBJ1-1, with a possible D match to TRBD1 (5 bases). The CDR3 covers 14 residues. V was shortened by 5 bases and J by 0 bases, with 13 bases between the two germline ends. Germline V gives CDR1 SQVTM, CDR2 ANQGSEA. CDR3 DNA sequence: TGCAGCGTTAGTGTGGGGGGAATGAACACTGAAGCTTTCTTT. This encodes CSVSVGGMNTEAFF.

V usage is TRBV27 and J usage is TRBJ2-7; no firm D call. The CDR3 spans 14 residues. Germline V gene sequence: CDR1 MNHEY, CDR2 SMNVEV (reference sequence). V was pared by 3 bases and J by 6 bases, with 15 bases between. The CDR3 protein is CASSFDRLAGEQYF. The CDR3 DNA reads as TGTGCCAGCAGTTTTGATCGGTTAGCCGGCGAGCAGTACTTC.